This TCR beta chain was documented in a study of OX40 agonist ivuxolimab in advanced cancers. Findings of the study overall: Clones of CD4+ and CD8+ blood T cells grew by week 6 at doses of 0.1 to 3.0 mg/kg. Patients who responded partially at 0.1-3.0 mg/kg showed clonal expansion ranking among the lowest. On average, a greater number of expanded clones characterised CD8+ T cells relative to CD4+.

TCRdb keeps only in-frame clones here, not all; method: immunoSEQ multiplex PCR. The sample yields 26,000 or so clones, about 90% seen once. V gave up 4 bases and J gave up 4 bases; unmatched junction bases: 8. CDR3 length: 15 residues. In germline, CDR1 is SGHDT, CDR2 YYEEEE. Blood sampling was done at baseline, cycle 4 day 1, and cycle 7 day 1. With regard to this clone: Its antigen remains unknown.

The sequence was obtained from an adult with an advanced solid tumor such as melanoma, head and neck, liver or kidney cancer. The gene calls are TRBV5-6 and TRBJ2-7, with 10 bases lining up with TRBD2. The source was CD4+ or CD8+ T cells sorted from blood, collected in a trial of the OX40 agonist ivuxolimab. DNA of the CDR3: TGTGCCAGCAGCCCCGACGGACTAGCGGAATACGAGCAGTACTTC. Translating it yields CASSPDGLAEYEQYF. The full variable domain, completed using reference TRBV5-6 and TRBJ2-7, is DAGVTQSPTHLIKTRGQQVTLRCSPKSGHDTVSWYQQALGQGPQFIFQYYEEEERQRGNFPDRFSGHQFPNYSSELNVNALLLGDSALYLCASSPDGLAEYEQYFGPGTRLTVT.